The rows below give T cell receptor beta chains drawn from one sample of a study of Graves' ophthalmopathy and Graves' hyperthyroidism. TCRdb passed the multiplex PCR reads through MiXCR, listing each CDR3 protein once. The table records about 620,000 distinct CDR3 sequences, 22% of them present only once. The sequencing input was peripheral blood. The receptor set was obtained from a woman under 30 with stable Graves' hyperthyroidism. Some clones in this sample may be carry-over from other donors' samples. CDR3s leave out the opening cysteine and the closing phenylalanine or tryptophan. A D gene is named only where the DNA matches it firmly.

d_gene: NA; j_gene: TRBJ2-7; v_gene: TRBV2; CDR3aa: ASSPTRGEQY
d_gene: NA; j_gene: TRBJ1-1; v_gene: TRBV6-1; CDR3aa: ASRTVGLVAEAF
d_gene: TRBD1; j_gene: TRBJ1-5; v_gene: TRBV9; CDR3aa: ASSPGQGLRNQPQH
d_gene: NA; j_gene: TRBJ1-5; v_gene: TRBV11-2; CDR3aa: ASSLNPGQPQH
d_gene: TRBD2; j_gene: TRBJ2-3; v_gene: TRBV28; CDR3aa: ASSPLGLAADTQY
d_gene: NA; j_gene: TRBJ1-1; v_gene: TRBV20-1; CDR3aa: SALRGNTEAF
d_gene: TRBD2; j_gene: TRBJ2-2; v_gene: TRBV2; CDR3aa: ASSEARLAALVGELF
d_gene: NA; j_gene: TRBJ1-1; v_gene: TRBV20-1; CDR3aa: SASAPEAF
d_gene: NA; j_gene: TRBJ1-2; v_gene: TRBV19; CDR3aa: ASSIRRGSTEGYT
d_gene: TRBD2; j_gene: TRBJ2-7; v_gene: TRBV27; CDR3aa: ASSPGLAGARRVEQY
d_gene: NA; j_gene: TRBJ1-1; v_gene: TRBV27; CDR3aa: ASSTNGVGTTEAF
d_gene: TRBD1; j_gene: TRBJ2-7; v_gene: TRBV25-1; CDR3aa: ASSEYRQGNTYEQY
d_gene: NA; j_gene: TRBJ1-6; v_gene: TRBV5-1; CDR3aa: ASSLEGHQGSSPLH
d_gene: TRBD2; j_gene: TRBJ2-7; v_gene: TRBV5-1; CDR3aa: ASSYGLTSGRYEQY
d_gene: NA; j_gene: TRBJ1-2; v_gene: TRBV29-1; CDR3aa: SVGLTGNYGYT
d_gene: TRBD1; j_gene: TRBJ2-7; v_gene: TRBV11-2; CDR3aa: ASSINRQGGEQY
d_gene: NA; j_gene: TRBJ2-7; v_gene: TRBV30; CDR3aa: AWSVYFDGEQY
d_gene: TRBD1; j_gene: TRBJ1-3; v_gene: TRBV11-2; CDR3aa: ASSLGGQATGNTIY
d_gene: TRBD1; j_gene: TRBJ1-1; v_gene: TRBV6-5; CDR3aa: ASSYTGTGNTEAF
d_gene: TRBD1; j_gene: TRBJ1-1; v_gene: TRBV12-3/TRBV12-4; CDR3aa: ASSPGTGTF
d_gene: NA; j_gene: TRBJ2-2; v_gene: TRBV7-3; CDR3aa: ASSLGRLLTGELF
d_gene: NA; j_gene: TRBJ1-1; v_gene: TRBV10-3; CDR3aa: ATIFLSRENTEAF
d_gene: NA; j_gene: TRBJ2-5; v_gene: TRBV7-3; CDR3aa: ASSLRGAQETQY
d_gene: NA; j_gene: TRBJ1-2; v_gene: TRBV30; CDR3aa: AWSVPRSRYGYT
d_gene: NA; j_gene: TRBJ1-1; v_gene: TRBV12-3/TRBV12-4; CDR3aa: ASSFWGHSNTEAF
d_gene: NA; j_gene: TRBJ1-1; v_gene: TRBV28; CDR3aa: ASSLFEGLLTEAF
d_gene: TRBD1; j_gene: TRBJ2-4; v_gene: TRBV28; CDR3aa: ASSLGDRQNIQY
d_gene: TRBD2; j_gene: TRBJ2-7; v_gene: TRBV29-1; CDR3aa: SGIRGLAGVQSYEQY
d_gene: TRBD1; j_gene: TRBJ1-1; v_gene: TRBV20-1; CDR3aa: SARDPTGGRNTEAF
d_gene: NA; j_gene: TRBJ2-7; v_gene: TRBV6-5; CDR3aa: ATRSGIPYEQY
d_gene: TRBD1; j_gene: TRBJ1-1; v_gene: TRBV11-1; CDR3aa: ASSPRLSGTGMNTEAF
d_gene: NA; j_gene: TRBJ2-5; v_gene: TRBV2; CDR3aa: ASSNYQEETED
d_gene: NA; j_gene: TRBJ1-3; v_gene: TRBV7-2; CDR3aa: ASSTQGGNTIY
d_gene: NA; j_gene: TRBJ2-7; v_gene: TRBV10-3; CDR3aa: ATALDGTGYYEQY
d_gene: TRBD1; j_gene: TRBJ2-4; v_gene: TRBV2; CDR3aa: ASSGTGEQY
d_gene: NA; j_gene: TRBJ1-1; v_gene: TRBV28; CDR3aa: ASRTPYMNTEAF
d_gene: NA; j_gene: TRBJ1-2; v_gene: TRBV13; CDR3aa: ASSLEGEEVNYGYT
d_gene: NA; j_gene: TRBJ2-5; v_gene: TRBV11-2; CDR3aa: ASSYDRIQETQY
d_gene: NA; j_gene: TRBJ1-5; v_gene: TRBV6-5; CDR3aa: ASSYKGAPEYQPQH
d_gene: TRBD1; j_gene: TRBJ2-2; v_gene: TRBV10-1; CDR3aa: ASRGDRGTGELF
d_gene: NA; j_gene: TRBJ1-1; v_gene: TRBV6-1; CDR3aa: ASSPGLGAF
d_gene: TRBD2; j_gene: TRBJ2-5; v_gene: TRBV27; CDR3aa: ASSHLAAEETQY
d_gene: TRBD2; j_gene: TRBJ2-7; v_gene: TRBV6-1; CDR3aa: AGNRGTSAAYEQY
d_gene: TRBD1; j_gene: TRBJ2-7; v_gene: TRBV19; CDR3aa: ASSPGQAFYYEQY
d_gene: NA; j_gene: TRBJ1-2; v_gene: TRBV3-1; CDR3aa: ASSQAVSYT